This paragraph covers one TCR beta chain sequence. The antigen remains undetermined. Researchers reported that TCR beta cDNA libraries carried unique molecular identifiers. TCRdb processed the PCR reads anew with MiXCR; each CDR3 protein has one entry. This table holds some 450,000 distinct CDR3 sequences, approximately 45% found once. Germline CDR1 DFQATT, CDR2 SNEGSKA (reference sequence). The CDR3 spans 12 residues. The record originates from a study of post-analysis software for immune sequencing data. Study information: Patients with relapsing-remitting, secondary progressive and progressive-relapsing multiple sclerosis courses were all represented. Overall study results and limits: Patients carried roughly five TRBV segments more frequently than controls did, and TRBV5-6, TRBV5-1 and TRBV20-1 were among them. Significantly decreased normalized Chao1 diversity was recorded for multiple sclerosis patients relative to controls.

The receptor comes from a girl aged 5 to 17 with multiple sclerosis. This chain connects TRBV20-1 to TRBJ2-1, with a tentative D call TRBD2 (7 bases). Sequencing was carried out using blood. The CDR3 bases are TGCAGCTCGGGCGGGGGCCTCTCTGAGCAGTTCTTC. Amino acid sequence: CSSGGGLSEQFF.